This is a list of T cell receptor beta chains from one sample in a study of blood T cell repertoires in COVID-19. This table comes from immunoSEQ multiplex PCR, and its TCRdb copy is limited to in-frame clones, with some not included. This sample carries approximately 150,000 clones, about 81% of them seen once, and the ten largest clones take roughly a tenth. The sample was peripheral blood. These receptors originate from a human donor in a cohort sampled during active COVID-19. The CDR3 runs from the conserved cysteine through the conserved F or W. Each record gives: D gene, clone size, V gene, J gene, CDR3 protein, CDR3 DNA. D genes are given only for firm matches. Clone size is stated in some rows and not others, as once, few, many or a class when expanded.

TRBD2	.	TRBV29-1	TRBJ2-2	CSAATLAGAVGGELFF	TGCAGCGCAGCCACACTAGCGGGGGCGGTCGGCGGGGAGCTGTTTTTT
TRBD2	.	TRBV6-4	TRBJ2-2	CASSVLAGDAGELFF	TGTGCCAGCAGTGTTTTAGCGGGAGACGCCGGGGAGCTGTTTTTT
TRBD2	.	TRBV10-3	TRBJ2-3	CAISVGAGGTTDTQYF	TGTGCCATCAGTGTGGGGGCGGGAGGTACCACAGATACGCAGTATTTT
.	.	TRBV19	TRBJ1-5	CASKGSVGNQPQHF	TGTGCCAGTAAAGGGAGTGTGGGCAATCAGCCCCAGCATTTT
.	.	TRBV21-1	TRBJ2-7	CASSWLDRDPYEQYF	TGTGCCAGCAGCTGGCTGGACAGGGACCCCTACGAGCAGTACTTC
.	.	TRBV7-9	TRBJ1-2	CASSLMHPGDYGYTF	TGTGCCAGCAGCTTAATGCATCCGGGAGACTATGGCTACACCTTC
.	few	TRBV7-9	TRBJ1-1	CASSLARNTEAFF	TGTGCCAGCAGCTTAGCCAGGAACACTGAAGCTTTCTTT
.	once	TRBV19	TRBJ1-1	CASSPRGGGTEAFF	TGTGCCAGTAGTCCCCGGGGGGGAGGGACTGAAGCTTTCTTT
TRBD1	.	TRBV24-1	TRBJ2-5	CATSDPDRGFKTQYF	TGTGCCACCAGTGACCCGGACAGGGGGTTTAAGACCCAGTACTTC
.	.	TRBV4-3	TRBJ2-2	CASSQESGGTGELFF	TGCGCCAGCAGCCAAGAGTCTGGGGGGACCGGGGAGCTGTTTTTT
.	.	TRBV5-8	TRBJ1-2	CASSLFVHPGIYGYTF	TGTGCCAGCAGCTTGTTTGTTCACCCGGGTATCTATGGCTACACCTTC
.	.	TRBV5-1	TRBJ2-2	CASSLSANTGELFF	TGCGCCAGCAGCTTGTCTGCGAACACCGGGGAGCTGTTTTTT
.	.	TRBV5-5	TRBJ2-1	CASSLTGSYNEQFF	TGTGCCAGCAGCTTAACGGGGTCCTACAATGAGCAGTTCTTC
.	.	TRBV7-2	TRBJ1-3	CASSPQIYGSGNTIYF	TGTGCCAGCAGTCCCCAAATCTACGGCTCTGGAAACACCATATATTTT
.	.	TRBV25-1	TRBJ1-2	CASSDPRVYYGYTF	TGTGCCAGCAGTGATCCTCGGGTCTACTATGGCTACACCTTC
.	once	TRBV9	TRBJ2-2	CASSPRGAQNTGELFF	TGTGCCAGCAGCCCCCGTGGAGCTCAGAACACCGGGGAGCTGTTTTTT
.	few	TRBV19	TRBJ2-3	CASSMSTRTDTQYF	TGTGCCAGTAGTATGTCAACCCGGACAGATACGCAGTATTTT
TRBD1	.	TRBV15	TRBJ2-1	CATSRDRGGYNEQFF	TGTGCCACCAGCCGTGACAGGGGGGGTTACAATGAGCAGTTCTTC
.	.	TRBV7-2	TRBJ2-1	CASSLTLASYEQFF	TGTGCCAGCAGCTTAACGCTAGCGAGCTATGAGCAGTTCTTC
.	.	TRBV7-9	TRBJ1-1	CASSLFRGEILTEAFF	TGTGCCAGCAGCCTGTTCCGGGGGGAGATTCTCACTGAAGCTTTCTTT
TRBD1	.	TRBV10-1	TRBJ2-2	CASSTGGRNTGELFF	TGCGCCAGCAGCACAGGGGGCCGGAACACCGGGGAGCTGTTTTTT
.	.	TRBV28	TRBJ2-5	CASSSPPQGRETQYF	TGTGCCAGCAGTTCCCCTCCACAGGGTAGGGAGACCCAGTACTTC
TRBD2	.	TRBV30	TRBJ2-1	CAWSRGAGAYNEQFF	TGTGCCTGGAGTCGGGGAGCGGGAGCCTACAATGAGCAGTTCTTC
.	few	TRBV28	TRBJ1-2	CASRKPGNYGYTF	TGTGCCAGCAGGAAACCGGGGAACTATGGCTACACCTTC
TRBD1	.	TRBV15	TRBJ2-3	CATSRAGTGGNTQYF	TGTGCCACCAGCAGAGCGGGGACAGGGGGCAATACGCAGTATTTT
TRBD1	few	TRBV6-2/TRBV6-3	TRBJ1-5	CASSLRDREYRMGNQPQHF	TGTGCCAGCAGCCTCCGGGACAGGGAGTACCGTATGGGAAATCAGCCCCAGCATTTT
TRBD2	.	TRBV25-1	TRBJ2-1	CASPRLAKPNEQFF	TGTGCCAGCCCACGACTAGCGAAGCCCAATGAGCAGTTCTTC